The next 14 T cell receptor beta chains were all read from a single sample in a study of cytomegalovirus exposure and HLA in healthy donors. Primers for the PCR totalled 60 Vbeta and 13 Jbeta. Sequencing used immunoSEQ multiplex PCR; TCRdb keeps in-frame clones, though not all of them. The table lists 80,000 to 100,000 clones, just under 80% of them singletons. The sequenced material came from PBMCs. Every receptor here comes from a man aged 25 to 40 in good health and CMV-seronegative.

CDR3 loop: CASSEGQGAGKLFF. The CDR3 DNA reads TGCGCCAGCAGCGAGGGACAGGGGGCAGGAAAACTGTTTTTT. The genes are TRBV5-1 and TRBJ1-4; TRBD1 aligns across 12 bases. The CDR3 is 14 amino acids. J lost 10 bases, V lost 4 bases, and 5 bases had no gene match. In germline, CDR1 is SGHRS, CDR2 YFSETQ.

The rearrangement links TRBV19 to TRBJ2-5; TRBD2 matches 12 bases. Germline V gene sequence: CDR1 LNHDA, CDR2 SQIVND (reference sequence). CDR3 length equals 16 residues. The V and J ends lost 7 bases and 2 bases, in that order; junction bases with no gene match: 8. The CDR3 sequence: CASTPGLAGNQETQYF. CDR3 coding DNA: TGTGCCAGTACCCCCGGACTAGCGGGGAATCAAGAGACCCAGTACTTC.

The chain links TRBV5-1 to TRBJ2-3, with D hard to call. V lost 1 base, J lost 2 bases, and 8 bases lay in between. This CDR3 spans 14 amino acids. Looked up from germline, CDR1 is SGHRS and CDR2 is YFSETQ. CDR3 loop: CASSLMGPTDTQYF. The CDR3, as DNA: TGCGCCAGCAGCTTGATGGGCCCCACAGATACGCAGTATTTT.

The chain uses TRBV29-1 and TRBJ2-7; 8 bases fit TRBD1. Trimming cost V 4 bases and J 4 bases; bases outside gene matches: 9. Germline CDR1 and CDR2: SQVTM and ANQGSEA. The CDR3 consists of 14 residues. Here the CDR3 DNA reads TGCAGCGTTGCAGGGACAGGCCAAACTTACGAGCAGTACTTC. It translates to CSVAGTGQTYEQYF.

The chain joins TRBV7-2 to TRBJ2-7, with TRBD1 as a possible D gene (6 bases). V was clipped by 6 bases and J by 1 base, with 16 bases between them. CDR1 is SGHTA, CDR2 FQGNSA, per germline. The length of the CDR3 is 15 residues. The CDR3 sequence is CASSLQGSVSYEQYF. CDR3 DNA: TGTGCCAGCAGTTTACAGGGTAGTGTTTCCTACGAGCAGTACTTC. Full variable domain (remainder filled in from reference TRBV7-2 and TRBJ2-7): GAGVSQSPSNKVTEKGKDVELRCDPISGHTALYWYRQSLGQGLEFLIYFQGNSAPDKSGLPSDRFSAERTGGSVSTLTIQRTQQEDSAVYLCASSLQGSVSYEQYFGPGTRLTVT.

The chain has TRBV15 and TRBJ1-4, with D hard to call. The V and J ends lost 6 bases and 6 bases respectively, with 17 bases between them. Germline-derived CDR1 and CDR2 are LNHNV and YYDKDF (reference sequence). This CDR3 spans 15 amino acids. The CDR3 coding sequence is TGTGCCACCAGGCCCCGATCGGGTCTATATGAAAAACTGTTTTTT. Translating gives CATRPRSGLYEKLFF.

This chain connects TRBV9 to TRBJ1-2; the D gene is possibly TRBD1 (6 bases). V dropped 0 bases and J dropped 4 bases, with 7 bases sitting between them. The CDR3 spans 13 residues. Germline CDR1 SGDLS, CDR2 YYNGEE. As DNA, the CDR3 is TGTGCCAGCAGCGTAGCCAGGGGCTATGGCTACACCTTC. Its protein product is CASSVARGYGYTF.

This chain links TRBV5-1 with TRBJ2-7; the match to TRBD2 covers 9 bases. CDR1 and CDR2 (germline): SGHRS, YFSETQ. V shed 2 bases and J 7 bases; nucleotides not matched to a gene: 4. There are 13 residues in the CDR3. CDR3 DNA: TGCGCCAGCAGCTTAGCGGGAGGTAGAGAGCAGTACTTC. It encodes CASSLAGGREQYF. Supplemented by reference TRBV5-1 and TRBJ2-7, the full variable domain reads KAGVTQTPRYLIKTRGQQVTLSCSPISGHRSVSWYQQTPGQGLQFLFEYFSETQRNKGNFPGRFSGRQFSNSRSEMNVSTLELGDSALYLCASSLAGGREQYFGPGTRLTVT.

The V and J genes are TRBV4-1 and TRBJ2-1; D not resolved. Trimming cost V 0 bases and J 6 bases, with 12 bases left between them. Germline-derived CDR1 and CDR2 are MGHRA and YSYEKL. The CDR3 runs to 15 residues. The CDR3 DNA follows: TGCGCCAGCAGCCAAGATCGTACAGTGGCCAATGAGCAGTTCTTC. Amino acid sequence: CASSQDRTVANEQFF.

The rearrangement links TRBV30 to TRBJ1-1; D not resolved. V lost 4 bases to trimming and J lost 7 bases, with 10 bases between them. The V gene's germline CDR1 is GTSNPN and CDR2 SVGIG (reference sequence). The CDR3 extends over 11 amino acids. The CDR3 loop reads CAWTLTLEAFF. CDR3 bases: TGTGCCTGGACCCTGACACTTGAAGCTTTCTTT.

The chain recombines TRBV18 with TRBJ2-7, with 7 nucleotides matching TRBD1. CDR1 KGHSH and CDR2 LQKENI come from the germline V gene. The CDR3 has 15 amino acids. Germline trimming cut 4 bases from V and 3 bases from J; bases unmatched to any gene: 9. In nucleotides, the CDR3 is TGTGCCAGCTCACAAGAAGACAGGGCGCTCTACGAGCAGTACTTC. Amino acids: CASSQEDRALYEQYF. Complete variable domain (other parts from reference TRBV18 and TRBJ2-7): NAGVMQNPRHLVRRRGQEARLRCSPMKGHSHVYWYRQLPEEGLKFMVYLQKENIIDESGMPKERFSAEFPKEGPSILRIQQVVRGDSAAYFCASSQEDRALYEQYFGPGTRLTVT.

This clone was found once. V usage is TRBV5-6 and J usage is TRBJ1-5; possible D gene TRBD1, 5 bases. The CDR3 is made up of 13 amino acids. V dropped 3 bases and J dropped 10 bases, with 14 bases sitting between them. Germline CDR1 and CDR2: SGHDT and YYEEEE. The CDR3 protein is CASSSMTAKPQHF. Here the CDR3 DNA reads TGTGCCAGCAGCTCAATGACAGCGAAACCCCAGCATTTT.

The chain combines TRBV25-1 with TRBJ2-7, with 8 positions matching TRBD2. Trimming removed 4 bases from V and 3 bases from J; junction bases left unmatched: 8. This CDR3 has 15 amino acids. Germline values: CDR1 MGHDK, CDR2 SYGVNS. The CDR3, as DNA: TGTGCCAGCAGTGGGATTAGCGGGACATTCTACGAGCAGTACTTC. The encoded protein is CASSGISGTFYEQYF.

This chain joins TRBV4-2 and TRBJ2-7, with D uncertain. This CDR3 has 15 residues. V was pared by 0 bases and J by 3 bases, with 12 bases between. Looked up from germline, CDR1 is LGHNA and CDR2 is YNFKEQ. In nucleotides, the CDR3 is TGTGCCAGCAGCCAAGATGAGTCGCCTTTCTACGAGCAGTACTTC. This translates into CASSQDESPFYEQYF.